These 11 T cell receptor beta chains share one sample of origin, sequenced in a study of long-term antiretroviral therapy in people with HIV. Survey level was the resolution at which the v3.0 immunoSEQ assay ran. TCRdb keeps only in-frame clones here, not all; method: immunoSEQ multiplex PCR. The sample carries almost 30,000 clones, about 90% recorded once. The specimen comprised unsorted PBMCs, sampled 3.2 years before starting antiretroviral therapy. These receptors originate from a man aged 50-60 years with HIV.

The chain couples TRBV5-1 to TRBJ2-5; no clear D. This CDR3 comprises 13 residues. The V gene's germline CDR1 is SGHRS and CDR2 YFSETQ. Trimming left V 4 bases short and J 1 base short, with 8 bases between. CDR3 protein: CASSKESQETQYF. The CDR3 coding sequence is TGCGCCAGCAGCAAGGAATCCCAAGAGACCCAGTACTTC.

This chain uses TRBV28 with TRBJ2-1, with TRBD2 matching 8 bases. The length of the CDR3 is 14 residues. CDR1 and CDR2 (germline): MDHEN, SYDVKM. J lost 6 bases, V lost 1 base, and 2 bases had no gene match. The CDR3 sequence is CASSLSGGANEQFF. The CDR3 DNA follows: TGTGCCAGCAGTTTATCCGGGGGGGCCAATGAGCAGTTCTTC.

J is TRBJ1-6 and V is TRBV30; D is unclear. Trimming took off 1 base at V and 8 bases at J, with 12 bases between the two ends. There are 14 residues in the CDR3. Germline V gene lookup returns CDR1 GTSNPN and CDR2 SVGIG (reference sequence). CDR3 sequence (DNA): TGTGCCTGGAGTGGCCGGAATATGTATTCACCCCTCCACTTT. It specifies CAWSGRNMYSPLHF.

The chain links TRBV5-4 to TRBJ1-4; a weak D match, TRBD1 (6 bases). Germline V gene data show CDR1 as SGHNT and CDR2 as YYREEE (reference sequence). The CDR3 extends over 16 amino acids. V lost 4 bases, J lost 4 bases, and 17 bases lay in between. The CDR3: CASSAPGAVGNEKLFF. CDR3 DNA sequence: TGTGCCAGCAGCGCCCCGGGGGCCGTGGGTAATGAAAAACTGTTTTTT.

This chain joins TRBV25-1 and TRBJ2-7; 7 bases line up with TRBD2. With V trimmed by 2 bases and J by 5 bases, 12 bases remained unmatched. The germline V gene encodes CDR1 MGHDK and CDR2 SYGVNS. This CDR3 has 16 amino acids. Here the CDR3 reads CASSEPTIAGLHEQYF. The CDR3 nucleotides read TGTGCCAGCAGTGAACCAACGATAGCGGGTCTACACGAGCAGTACTTC.

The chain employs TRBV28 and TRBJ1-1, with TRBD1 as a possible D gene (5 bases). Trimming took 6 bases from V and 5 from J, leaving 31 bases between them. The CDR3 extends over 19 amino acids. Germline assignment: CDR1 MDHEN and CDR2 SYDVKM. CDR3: CASRANGRGVSIDRTEAFF. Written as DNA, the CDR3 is TGTGCCAGCAGAGCAAACGGGAGGGGAGTATCAATAGATAGAACTGAAGCTTTCTTT.

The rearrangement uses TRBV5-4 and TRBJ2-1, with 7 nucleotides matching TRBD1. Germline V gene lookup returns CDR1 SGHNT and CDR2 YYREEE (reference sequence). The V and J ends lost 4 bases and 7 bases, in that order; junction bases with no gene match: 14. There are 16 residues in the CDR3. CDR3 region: CASSHDVTGYQNEQFF. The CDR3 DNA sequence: TGTGCCAGCAGCCATGATGTGACAGGGTATCAGAATGAGCAGTTCTTC.

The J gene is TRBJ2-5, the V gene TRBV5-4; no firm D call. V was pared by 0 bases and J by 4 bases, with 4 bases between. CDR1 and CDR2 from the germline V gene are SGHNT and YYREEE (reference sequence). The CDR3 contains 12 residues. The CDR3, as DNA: TGTGCCAGCAGCTTGGCCCGAGAGACCCAGTACTTC. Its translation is CASSLARETQYF.

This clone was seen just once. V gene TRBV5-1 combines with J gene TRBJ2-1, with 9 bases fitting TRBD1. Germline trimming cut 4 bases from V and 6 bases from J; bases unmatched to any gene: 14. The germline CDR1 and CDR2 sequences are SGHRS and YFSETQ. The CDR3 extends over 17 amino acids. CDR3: CASSPYMGQGMGNEQFF. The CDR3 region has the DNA TGCGCCAGCAGCCCTTACATGGGACAGGGTATGGGCAATGAGCAGTTCTTC.

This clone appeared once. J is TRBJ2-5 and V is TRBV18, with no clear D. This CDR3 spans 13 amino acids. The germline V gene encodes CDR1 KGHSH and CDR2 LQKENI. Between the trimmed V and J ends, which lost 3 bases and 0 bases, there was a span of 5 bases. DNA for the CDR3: TGTGCCAGCTCACCCTACAACCAAGAGACCCAGTACTTC. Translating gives CASSPYNQETQYF.

DNA for the CDR3: TGTGCCAGCAGTTTACAGGGTTCTGGACAGCCCCAGCATTTT. It is translated as CASSLQGSGQPQHF. The V and J genes are TRBV27 and TRBJ1-5; D is perhaps TRBD1 (5 bases). Germline-derived CDR1 and CDR2 are MNHEY and SMNVEV (reference sequence). Deletions cut 2 bases from V and 7 bases from J, with 12 bases between. This CDR3 is built from 14 residues.